This T cell receptor (beta chain) was sequenced during a study of blood T cell repertoires in COVID-19. V lost 1 base and J lost 7, with 16 bases in between. Germline V gene lookup returns CDR1 SNHLY and CDR2 FYNNEI. The CDR3 length is 15 residues. Sequencing used immunoSEQ multiplex PCR; TCRdb keeps in-frame clones, though not all of them. The data show roughly 73,000 clones, roughly four fifths seen once. The chain carries TRBV2 and TRBJ1-2; D is possibly TRBD1 (5 bases). Specimen: peripheral blood. The clonotype originates from a woman aged 60-75 years with acute or convalescent COVID-19. The chain's CDR3 is CASSEVYGGSGGYTF. The CDR3 nucleotides read TGTGCCAGCAGTGAAGTGTATGGGGGGTCAGGTGGCTACACCTTC.